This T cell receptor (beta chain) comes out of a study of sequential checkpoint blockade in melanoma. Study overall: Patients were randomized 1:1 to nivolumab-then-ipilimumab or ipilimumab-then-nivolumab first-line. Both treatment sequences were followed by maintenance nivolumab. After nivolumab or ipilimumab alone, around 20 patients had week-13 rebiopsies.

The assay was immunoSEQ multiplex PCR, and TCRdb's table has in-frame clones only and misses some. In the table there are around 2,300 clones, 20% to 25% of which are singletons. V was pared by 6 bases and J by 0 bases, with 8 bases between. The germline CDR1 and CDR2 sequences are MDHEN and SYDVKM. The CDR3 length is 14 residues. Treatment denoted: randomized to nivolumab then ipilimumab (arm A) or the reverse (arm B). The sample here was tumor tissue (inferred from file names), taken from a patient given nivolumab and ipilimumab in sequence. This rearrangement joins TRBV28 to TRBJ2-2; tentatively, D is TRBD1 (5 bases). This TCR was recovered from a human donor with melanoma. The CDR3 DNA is TGTGCCAGCAGGACGGACACGAACACCGGGGAGCTGTTTTTT. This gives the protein CASRTDTNTGELFF.